These 21 T cell receptor beta chains were all obtained from the same sample, sequenced in a study of cytomegalovirus exposure and HLA in healthy donors. Both 60 Vbeta primers and 13 Jbeta primers went into the PCR. The table came from immunoSEQ multiplex PCR; TCRdb's copy has only in-frame clones and leaves some out. The repertoire holds roughly 170,000 clones, with around four fifths as singletons. Sequences were obtained from PBMCs. These receptors came from a young man in good health and CMV-seronegative.

This chain links TRBV5-4 with TRBJ2-7, with 13 bases fitting TRBD2. Germline V gene lookup returns CDR1 SGHNT and CDR2 YYREEE (reference sequence). The J segment lost 5 bases and the V segment lost 3 bases, leaving 5 bases of the junction unmatched. The CDR3 contains 15 residues. The CDR3 protein is CASSSGLAGVDEQYF. CDR3 nucleotides: TGTGCCAGCAGCTCAGGACTAGCGGGAGTTGACGAGCAGTACTTC. The complete variable domain, with remaining parts taken from reference TRBV5-4 and TRBJ2-7, reads ETGVTQSPTHLIKTRGQQVTLRCSSQSGHNTVSWYQQALGQGPQFIFQYYREEENGRGNFPPRFSGLQFPNYSSELNVNALELDDSALYLCASSSGLAGVDEQYFGPGTRLTVT.

CDR3 nucleotides: TGCGCCAGCAGCTCGTCGGACAGGGGGCCTGAAGCTTTCTTT. It encodes CASSSSDRGPEAFF. The chain has TRBV10-1 and TRBJ1-1; 11 bases map to TRBD1. Looked up from germline, CDR1 is WNHNN and CDR2 is SYGVQD (reference sequence). The CDR3 sequence is 14 residues long. Trimming removed 6 bases from V and 6 bases from J; junction bases left unmatched: 6.

In its sample, this clone was seen a few times. The genes are TRBV30 and TRBJ2-7, with 8 bases fitting TRBD2. V was clipped by 2 bases and J by 3 bases; unmatched bases: 6. This CDR3 comprises 14 residues. From germline, CDR1 is GTSNPN and CDR2 SVGIG (reference sequence). This chain's CDR3 is CAWSRGSGGYEQYF. The CDR3 DNA follows: TGTGCCTGGAGTCGAGGCAGCGGGGGCTACGAGCAGTACTTC.

The chain combines TRBV28 with TRBJ1-1; 8 positions match TRBD1. V lost 5 bases, J lost 10 bases, and 9 bases stayed unmatched. Looked up from germline, CDR1 is MDHEN and CDR2 is SYDVKM. CDR3 length: 13 amino acids. The CDR3 sequence: CASSEDRDVGAFF. In DNA form, the CDR3 reads TGTGCCAGCAGTGAGGACAGGGATGTAGGAGCTTTCTTT.

This clone has more than one count but fewer than ten. V and J are TRBV7-9 and TRBJ1-2; unclear D gene. There are 13 residues in the CDR3. The germline gives CDR1 SEHNR, CDR2 FQNEAQ (reference sequence). The germline V and J ends were trimmed by 3 bases and 3 bases, with 8 bases remaining between them. CDR3 sequence: CASSLGSYYGYTF. CDR3 coding DNA: TGTGCCAGCAGCTTGGGCAGTTACTATGGCTACACCTTC.

The chain employs TRBV4-2 and TRBJ2-1, with 7 bases matching TRBD2. The germline V gene has CDR1 LGHNA and CDR2 YNFKEQ. The CDR3 length is 13 residues. The V segment lost 6 bases and the J segment 8 bases; nucleotides outside the gene matches: 7. In DNA form, the CDR3 reads TGTGCCAGCAGGGTAGCGGGTAGGTATGAGCAGTTCTTC. Translating it yields CASRVAGRYEQFF.

The genes are TRBV7-9 and TRBJ2-2; 7 nucleotides align to TRBD1. Germline lookup yields CDR1 SEHNR and CDR2 FQNEAQ (reference sequence). J lost 2 bases, V lost 1 base, and 4 bases had no gene match. The CDR3 runs to 16 residues. Written as DNA, the CDR3 is TGTGCCAGCAGCTTAGGGGGACAGCTTAACACCGGGGAGCTGTTTTTT. Its protein product is CASSLGGQLNTGELFF.

This clone was detected only once. The gene calls are TRBV5-5 and TRBJ1-5, with D possibly TRBD1 on 5 matching bases. The CDR3 is 15 amino acids. Germline CDR1 SGHKS, CDR2 YYEKEE (reference sequence). The V and J ends lost 4 bases and 7 bases respectively, with 18 bases between them. The DNA of the CDR3 is TGTGCCAGCAGCCCCCTGGGGCTAGGGGCACAGCCCCAGCATTTT. This gives the protein CASSPLGLGAQPQHF.

The J gene is TRBJ2-2, the V gene TRBV7-9; D gene unclear. The CDR3 runs 15 residues. V lost 1 base, J lost 0 bases, and 6 bases lay in between. CDR1 is SEHNR and CDR2 is FQNEAQ in the germline V gene (reference sequence). In nucleotides, the CDR3 is TGTGCCAGCAGCTTAGATTTAACGAACACCGGGGAGCTGTTTTTT. Amino acid sequence: CASSLDLTNTGELFF. Full variable domain (rest looked up from reference TRBV7-9 and TRBJ2-2): DTGVSQNPRHKITKRGQNVTFRCDPISEHNRLYWYRQTLGQGPEFLTYFQNEAQLEKSRLLSDRFSAERPKGSFSTLEIQRTEQGDSAMYLCASSLDLTNTGELFFGEGSRLTVL.

In this sample, this clone turned up once. The chain has TRBV5-1 and TRBJ2-3; no clear D gene. The CDR3 contains 14 residues. V was shortened by 4 bases and J by 5 bases, with 14 bases between the two germline ends. CDR1 SGHRS and CDR2 YFSETQ come from the germline V gene. The CDR3 region is CASSAMGYLDTQYF. CDR3 nucleotides: TGCGCCAGCAGCGCAATGGGCTATTTAGATACGCAGTATTTT.

This clone was detected a few times. This chain joins TRBV28 and TRBJ2-3; tentative D call: TRBD2 (6 bases). The V gene's germline CDR1 is MDHEN and CDR2 SYDVKM. V lost 5 bases, J lost 0 bases, and 9 bases lay in between. The CDR3 has 14 residues. The CDR3 sequence: CASSPGVSTDTQYF. The CDR3, as DNA: TGTGCCAGCAGTCCGGGGGTTAGCACAGATACGCAGTATTTT.

The V call is TRBV4-3, the J call TRBJ1-1, with 7 bases aligning to TRBD1. Germline V CDR1 and CDR2: LGHNA, YSLEER. J was trimmed by 1 base and V by 7 bases; bases with no gene match: 6. The CDR3 runs to 14 residues. CDR3 DNA: TGCGCCAGCACCCGACAGGGAGGGAACACTGAAGCTTTCTTT. Amino acid sequence: CASTRQGGNTEAFF.

The rearrangement uses TRBV2 and TRBJ2-1, with D possibly matching TRBD2 (5 bases). The CDR3 length is 13 residues. Germline CDR1 and CDR2: SNHLY and FYNNEI. Trimming pared 4 bases from V and 6 bases from J, leaving 10 bases between. The CDR3 nucleotides read TGTGCCAGCAGTGTGCTAGCTGGCAATGAGCAGTTCTTC. Its translation: CASSVLAGNEQFF.

The chain couples TRBV7-6 to TRBJ1-5, with a possible D match to TRBD1 (5 bases). The CDR3 is 14 residues long. Germline CDR1 is SGHVS and CDR2 is FNYEAQ. The V gene lost 3 bases and the J gene lost 2 bases, with 8 bases spanning the gap. The DNA for the CDR3 is TGTGCCAGCAGCTTGGCGGGGGGCAATCAGCCCCAGCATTTT. Translated: CASSLAGGNQPQHF.

The V and J genes are TRBV4-1 and TRBJ2-3; 8 positions match TRBD1. CDR1 MGHRA and CDR2 YSYEKL come from the germline V gene. The length of the CDR3 is 16 residues. The junction had 9 bases not matched to a gene; V was cut back by 3 bases and J by 4 bases. CDR3 coding DNA: TGCGCCAGCAGCCACCCCGGACAGGGCGGCCCAGATACGCAGTATTTT. As protein: CASSHPGQGGPDTQYF.

The chain uses TRBV28 and TRBJ2-1, with a possible D match to TRBD2 (5 bases). The V and J ends lost 3 bases and 9 bases respectively, with 6 bases between them. Germline V gene lookup returns CDR1 MDHEN and CDR2 SYDVKM. The CDR3 runs to 11 residues. The DNA of the CDR3 is TGTGCCAGCAGTTTTCGGGGTGAGCAGTTCTTC. Encoded protein: CASSFRGEQFF.

The genes are TRBV5-6 and TRBJ2-7; the D is unclear. CDR3 size: 18 residues. Germline V gene lookup returns CDR1 SGHDT and CDR2 YYEEEE. Trimming shortened V by 3 bases and J by 3 bases, and 25 bases separated the two germline ends. DNA for the CDR3: TGTGCCAGCAGCTCCTTTCTTTTTACTGAAAACCTTCGCTACGAGCAGTACTTC. This encodes CASSSFLFTENLRYEQYF. Using reference TRBV5-6 and TRBJ2-7 for the parts outside the CDR3, the full variable domain is DAGVTQSPTHLIKTRGQQVTLRCSPKSGHDTVSWYQQALGQGPQFIFQYYEEEERQRGNFPDRFSGHQFPNYSSELNVNALLLGDSALYLCASSSFLFTENLRYEQYFGPGTRLTVT.

The rearrangement uses TRBV5-6 and TRBJ2-7; possible D gene TRBD2, 6 bases. The CDR3 covers 14 residues. Deletions cut 0 bases from V and 3 bases from J, with 10 bases between. The germline V gene encodes CDR1 SGHDT and CDR2 YYEEEE. In DNA, the CDR3 is TGTGCCAGCAGCTTGGCAGCTAGCGACTACGAGCAGTACTTC. This translates into CASSLAASDYEQYF.

This clone has more than one count but fewer than ten. The chain has TRBV19 and TRBJ1-1; the D gene is possibly TRBD1 (6 bases). This CDR3 is built from 14 residues. Trimming left V 8 bases short and J 1 base short, with 14 bases between. CDR1 LNHDA and CDR2 SQIVND come from the germline V gene (reference sequence). The CDR3 here is CASFNRAKNTEAFF. The CDR3 DNA follows: TGTGCCAGTTTCAACAGGGCCAAGAACACTGAAGCTTTCTTT.

V is TRBV27 and J is TRBJ2-5; TRBD2 matches 7 bases. The CDR3 contains 17 residues. Germline V lookup: CDR1 MNHEY, CDR2 SMNVEV (reference sequence). V lost 0 bases to trimming and J lost 6 bases; unmatched junction nucleotides: 13. The CDR3 sequence: CASSLSGEFTSVKTQYF. DNA for the CDR3: TGTGCCAGCAGTTTATCAGGGGAATTTACTAGCGTAAAGACCCAGTACTTC.

In its sample, this clone was seen once. The CDR3 coding sequence is TGCAGCGTTGAAAGGGGGCAGGGCCGACTAGCGGGGGTATACAATGAGCAGTTCTTC. Encoded protein: CSVERGQGRLAGVYNEQFF. This chain links TRBV29-1 with TRBJ2-1; TRBD2 matches 12 bases. V was pared by 2 bases and J by 4 bases, with 15 bases of the junction left unmatched. The germline CDR1 and CDR2 sequences are SQVTM and ANQGSEA. The CDR3 consists of 19 residues.